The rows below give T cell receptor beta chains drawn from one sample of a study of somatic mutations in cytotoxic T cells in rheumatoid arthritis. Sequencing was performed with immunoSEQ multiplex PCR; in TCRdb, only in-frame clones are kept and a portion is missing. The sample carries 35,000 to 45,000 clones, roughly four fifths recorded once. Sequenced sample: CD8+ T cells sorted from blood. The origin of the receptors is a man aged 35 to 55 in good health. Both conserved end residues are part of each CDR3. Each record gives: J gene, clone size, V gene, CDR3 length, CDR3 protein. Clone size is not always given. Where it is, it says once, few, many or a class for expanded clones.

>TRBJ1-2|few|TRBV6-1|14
CASSEADRTYGYTF
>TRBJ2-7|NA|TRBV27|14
CASSFGGSPYEQYF
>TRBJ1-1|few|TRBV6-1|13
CASSASSGVGAFF
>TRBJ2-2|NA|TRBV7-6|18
CASSVGITSGRDTGELFF
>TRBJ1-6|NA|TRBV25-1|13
CASSESGYSPLHF
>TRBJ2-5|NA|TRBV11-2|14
CASTSGRAPETQYF
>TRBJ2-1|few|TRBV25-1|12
CASSRQGSEQFF
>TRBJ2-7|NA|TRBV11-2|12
CASSGSSYEQYF
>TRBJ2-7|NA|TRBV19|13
CASGASGPYEQYF
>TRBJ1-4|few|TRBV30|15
CAWEPEEIAREKLFF
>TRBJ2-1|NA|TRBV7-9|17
CASSLRVASGRFAEQFF
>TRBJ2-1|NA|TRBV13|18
CASSLNRVTTPSYNEQFF
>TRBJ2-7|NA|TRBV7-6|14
CASSLGGLSYEQYF
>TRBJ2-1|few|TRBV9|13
CASSVDSYNEQFF
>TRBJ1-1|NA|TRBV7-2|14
CASSLEARNTEAFF
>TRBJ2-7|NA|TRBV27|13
CASSLNTNYEQYF
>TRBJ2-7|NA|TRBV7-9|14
CASSPRGAPYEQYF
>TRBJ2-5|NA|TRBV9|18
CASSVDAPGTGDQETQYF
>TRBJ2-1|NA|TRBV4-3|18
CASSQEWAYGGAYNEQFF
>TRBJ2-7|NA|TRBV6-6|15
CASSYGSTVTYEQYF
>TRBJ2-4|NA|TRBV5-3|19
CARSFGPIWWELAKNIQYF
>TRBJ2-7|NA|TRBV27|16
CASSLRGAGRTYEQYF
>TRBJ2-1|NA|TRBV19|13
CASSLSGPNEQFF
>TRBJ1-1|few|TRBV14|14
CASSQERGWAEAFF
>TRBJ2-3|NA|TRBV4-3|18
CASSQLPGLAGEGDTQYF
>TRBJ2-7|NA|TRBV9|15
CASSSGTSGMKEQYF
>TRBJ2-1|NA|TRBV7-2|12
CASSLGGHEQFF
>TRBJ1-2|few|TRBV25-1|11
CASTTGTGVTF
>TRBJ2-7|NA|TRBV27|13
CASSPGTGYEQYF
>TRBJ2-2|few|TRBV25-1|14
CASSGDSYTGELFF
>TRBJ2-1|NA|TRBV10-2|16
CASTELAGFSYNEQFF
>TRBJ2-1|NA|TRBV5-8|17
CASRLDIASSSYNEQFF
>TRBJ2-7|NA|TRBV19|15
CAIQKGVRLLREQYF
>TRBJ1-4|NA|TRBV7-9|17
CASSLGGGQGTNEKLFF
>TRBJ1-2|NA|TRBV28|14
CASSGPGRGYGYTF
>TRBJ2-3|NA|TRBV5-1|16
CASSGTTGGLGDTQYF
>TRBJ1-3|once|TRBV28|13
CASSFIAGNTIYF
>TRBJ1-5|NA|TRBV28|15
CASSPLAPNGQPQHF
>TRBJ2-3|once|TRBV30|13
CAWSHRGADTQYF
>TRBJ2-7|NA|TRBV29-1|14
CSVEDSNEGYEQYF
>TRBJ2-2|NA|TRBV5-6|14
CASSLGLAGGELFF
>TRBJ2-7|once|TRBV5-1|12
CASSFNTGEQYF
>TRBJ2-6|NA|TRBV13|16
CASSLITGSGANVLTF
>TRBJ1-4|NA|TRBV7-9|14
CASSFRGGEEKLFF
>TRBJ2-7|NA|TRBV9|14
CASSEAVGPYEQYF
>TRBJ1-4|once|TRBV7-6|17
CASSLGPMLPSGEKLFF
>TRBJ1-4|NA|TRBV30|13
CAWDVATNEKLFF
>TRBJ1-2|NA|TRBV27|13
CASSQWDGSGYTF
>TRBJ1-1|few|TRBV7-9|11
CASSLGTEAFF
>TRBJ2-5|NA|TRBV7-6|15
CASSLPGLAAETQYF
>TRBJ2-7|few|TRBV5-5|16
CASSFSETSGAYEQYF
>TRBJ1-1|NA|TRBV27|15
CASSLSVWGNTEAFF
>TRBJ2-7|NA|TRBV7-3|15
CASSLGASGRNEQYF